This entry describes one T cell receptor beta chain. Its antigen target is currently unknown. No base quality values were provided; no much bigger clone lies one nucleotide off. The sample is drawn from a study of control samples from healthy donors and cancer patients (dated by TCRdb to 2019 to 2021). The method was the immunoSEQ multiplex PCR assay. The table comes from immuneACCESS by way of TCRdb, which keeps in-frame sequences with V and J called. Part of the clones is missing from these tables; in studies checked, under half for an unresolved V gene and the rest for unknown reasons. In all, the sample holds under 85,000 clones, and approximately 88% of those were seen once. The ten biggest clones cover roughly 3.1% of the sample. The germline V gene (reference sequence) yields MNHEY for CDR1 and SMNVEV for CDR2. The CDR3 runs 14 amino acids, cysteine and phenylalanine included. The entry retains the CDR3 DNA only, 42 bases that are in frame from base 1. Trimming at the junction amounts to 4 bases on V and 5 bases on J, and the germline ends lie 11 bases apart.

The sequence is built from TRBV27 and TRBJ1-4, and perhaps TRBD1 as D gene, on 5 matching bases. This TCR came from a woman aged 45-65 years with lung cancer. The sequenced sample was PBMCs. The nucleotides read TGTGCCAGCAGTTATTTATCAGGGAATGAAAAACTGTTTTTT. This encodes CASSYLSGNEKLFF.